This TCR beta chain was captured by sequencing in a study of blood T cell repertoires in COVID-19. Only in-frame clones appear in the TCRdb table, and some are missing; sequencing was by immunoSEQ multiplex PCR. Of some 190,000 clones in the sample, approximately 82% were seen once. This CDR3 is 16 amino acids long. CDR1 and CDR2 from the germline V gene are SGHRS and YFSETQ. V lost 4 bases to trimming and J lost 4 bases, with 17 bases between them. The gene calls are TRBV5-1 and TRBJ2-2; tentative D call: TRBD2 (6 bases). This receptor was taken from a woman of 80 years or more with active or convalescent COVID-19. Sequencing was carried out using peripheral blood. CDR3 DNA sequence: TGCGCCAGCAGCCCCCTAACGCGGGAAGGCACCGGGGAGCTGTTTTTT. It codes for CASSPLTREGTGELFF.